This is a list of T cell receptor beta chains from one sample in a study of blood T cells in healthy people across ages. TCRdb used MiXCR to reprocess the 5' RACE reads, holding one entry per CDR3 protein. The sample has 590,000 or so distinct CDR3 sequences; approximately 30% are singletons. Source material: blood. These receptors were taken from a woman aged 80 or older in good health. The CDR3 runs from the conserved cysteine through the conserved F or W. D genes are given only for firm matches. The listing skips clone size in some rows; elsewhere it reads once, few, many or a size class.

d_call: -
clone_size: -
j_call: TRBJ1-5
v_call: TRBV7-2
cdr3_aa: CASSLRMGNQPQHF
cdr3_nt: TGTGCCAGCAGCTTAAGGATGGGCAATCAGCCCCAGCATTTT

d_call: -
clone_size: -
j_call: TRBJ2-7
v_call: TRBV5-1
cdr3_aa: CASSLVAGMDEQYF
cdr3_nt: TGCGCCAGCAGCTTGGTCGCAGGGATGGACGAGCAGTACTTC

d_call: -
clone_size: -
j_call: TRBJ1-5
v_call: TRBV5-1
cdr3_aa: CASSLDSGRGQPQHF
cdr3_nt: TGCGCCAGCAGCTTGGATTCAGGGAGGGGACAGCCCCAGCATTTT

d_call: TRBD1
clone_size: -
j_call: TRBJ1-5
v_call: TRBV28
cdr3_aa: CASSMLTGGLVPQHF
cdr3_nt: TGTGCCAGCAGCATGTTGACAGGGGGGTTGGTGCCCCAGCATTTT

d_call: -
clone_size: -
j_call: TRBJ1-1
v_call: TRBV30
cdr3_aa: CAWSVTGKAEAFF
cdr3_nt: TGTGCCTGGAGTGTCACAGGGAAGGCTGAAGCTTTCTTT

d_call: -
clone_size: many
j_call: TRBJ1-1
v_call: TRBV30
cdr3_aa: CAWSVKNLAFF
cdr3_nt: TGTGCCTGGAGTGTAAAGAACTTGGCTTTCTTT

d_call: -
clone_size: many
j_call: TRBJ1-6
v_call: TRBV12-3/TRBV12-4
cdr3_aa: CASSLSGGPSPLHF
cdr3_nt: TGTGCCAGCAGTTTATCCGGGGGCCCCTCACCCCTCCACTTT

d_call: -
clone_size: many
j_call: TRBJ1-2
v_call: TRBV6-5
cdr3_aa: CASRVGAPNYGYTF
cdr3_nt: TGTGCCAGCAGGGTCGGGGCGCCTAACTATGGCTACACCTTC

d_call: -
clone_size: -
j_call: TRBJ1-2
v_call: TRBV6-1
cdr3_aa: CASSESGNYGYTF
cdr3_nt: TGTGCCAGCAGTGAATCGGGAAACTATGGCTACACCTTC

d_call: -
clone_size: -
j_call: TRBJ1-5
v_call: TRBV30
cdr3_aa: CAWARDRGSSNQPQHF
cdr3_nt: TGTGCCTGGGCCCGGGATAGGGGGTCCAGCAATCAGCCCCAGCATTTT

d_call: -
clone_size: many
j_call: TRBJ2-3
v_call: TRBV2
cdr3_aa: CASIKEITDTQYF
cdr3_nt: TGTGCCAGCATAAAGGAGATCACAGATACGCAGTATTTT

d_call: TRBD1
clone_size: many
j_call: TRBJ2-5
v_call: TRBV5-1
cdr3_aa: CASRGTGTETQYF
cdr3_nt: TGCGCCAGCAGAGGGACAGGGACGGAGACCCAGTACTTC

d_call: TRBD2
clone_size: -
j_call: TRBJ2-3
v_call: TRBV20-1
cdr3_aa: CSARISGTTDTQYF
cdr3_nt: TGCAGTGCTAGAATTAGCGGGACCACAGATACGCAGTATTTT

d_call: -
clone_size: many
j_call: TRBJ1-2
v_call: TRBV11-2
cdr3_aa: CASSLDGVGGYTF
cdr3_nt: TGTGCCAGCAGCTTAGATGGGGTCGGTGGCTACACCTTC

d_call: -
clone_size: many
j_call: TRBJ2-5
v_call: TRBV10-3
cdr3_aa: CAIRSVTDAGETQYF
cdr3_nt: TGTGCCATCCGTTCTGTGACGGATGCTGGAGAGACCCAGTACTTC

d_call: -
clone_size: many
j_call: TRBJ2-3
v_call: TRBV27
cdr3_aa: CASSPDSISSTDTQYF
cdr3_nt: TGTGCCAGCAGTCCTGACTCCATTTCTAGCACAGATACGCAGTATTTT

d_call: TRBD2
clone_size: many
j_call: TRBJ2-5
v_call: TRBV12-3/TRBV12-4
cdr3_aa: CASRGQAGQETQYF
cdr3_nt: TGTGCCAGCAGGGGTCAAGCGGGGCAAGAGACCCAGTACTTC

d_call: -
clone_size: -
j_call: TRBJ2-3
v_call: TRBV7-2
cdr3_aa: CASSLVGGSTADTQYF
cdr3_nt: TGTGCCAGCAGCTTAGTGGGGGGCTCAACCGCAGATACGCAGTATTTT

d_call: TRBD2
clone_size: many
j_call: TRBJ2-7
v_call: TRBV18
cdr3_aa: CASSLGLAGVSSYEQYF
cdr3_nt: TGTGCCAGCTCTCTTGGACTAGCGGGGGTGTCCTCCTACGAGCAGTACTTC

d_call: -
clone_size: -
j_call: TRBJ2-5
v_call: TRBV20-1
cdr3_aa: CSAGRGFGEIQYF
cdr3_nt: TGCAGTGCTGGCAGGGGTTTCGGAGAGATCCAGTACTTC

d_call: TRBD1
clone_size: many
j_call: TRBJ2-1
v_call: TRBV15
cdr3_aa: CATSRDRGQNEQFF
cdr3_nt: TGTGCCACCAGCAGAGACAGGGGGCAAAATGAGCAGTTCTTC